This T cell receptor (beta chain) was obtained from a study of cytomegalovirus exposure and HLA in healthy donors. With V trimmed by 3 bases and J by 10 bases, 8 bases remained unmatched. Germline lookup yields CDR1 SGDLS and CDR2 YYNGEE. This CDR3 comprises 15 residues. Researchers ran the PCR with 60 Vbeta and 13 Jbeta primers. Sequenced by immunoSEQ multiplex PCR; TCRdb stores in-frame clones only, minus some. This repertoire shows 150,000 to 160,000 clones, 60% to 85% found once; its top ten account for approximately 4%. The chain combines TRBV9 with TRBJ1-4, with 11 bases identical to TRBD1. Sequenced material: PBMCs. The sequence was collected from a woman in her thirties or forties in good health and CMV-seronegative. CDR3 residues: CASSAPGQGVGKLFF. CDR3 nucleotides: TGTGCCAGCAGCGCCCCGGGACAGGGGGTTGGAAAACTGTTTTTT.